Presented here are 21 T cell receptor beta chains from one specimen sequenced in a study of cytomegalovirus exposure and HLA in healthy donors (dated by TCRdb to the late 2010s). Library method: the immunoSEQ multiplex PCR assay. For the multiplex PCR, a mixture combining 60 forward primers for TCR Vbeta segments and 13 reverse primers for TCR Jbeta segments was used. Held by TCRdb, this immuneACCESS table contains in-frame sequences only and omits some clones. Under half of the omission traces to an unresolved V gene where checked; the cause of the rest is unknown. The sample table shows approximately 83,000 clones, and approximately 80% are seen once. 2% to 2.5% of the sample goes to the ten largest clones. Input material: PBMCs. These TCRs come from a man in his late teens or twenties in good health and CMV-seronegative.

This clone was detected only a few times. The CDR3 DNA reads TGCGCCAGCAGTGACCTAAACACTGAAGCTTTCTTT. Its protein product is CASSDLNTEAFF. The genes are TRBV10-2 and TRBJ1-1; the D is unclear. There are 12 residues in the CDR3. Germline CDR1 is WSHSY and CDR2 is SAAADI. V gave up 3 bases and J gave up 2 bases, with 4 bases separating them.

This clone appeared once. The chain combines TRBV6-1 with TRBJ1-6, with TRBD1 matching 7 bases. There are 15 residues in the CDR3. V lost 5 bases to trimming and J lost 10 bases; unmatched junction nucleotides: 11. Germline V gives CDR1 MNHNS, CDR2 SASEGT. CDR3 amino acids: CASSNRQGLLSPLHF. The CDR3 DNA follows: TGTGCCAGCAGTAACCGACAGGGTCTCTTATCACCCCTCCACTTT.

The chain employs TRBV6-5 and TRBJ2-5; 8 bases map to TRBD2. The DNA end lines up better with TRBJ2-7; the J call may be wrong. This CDR3 spans 16 amino acids. Germline V CDR1 and CDR2: MNHEY, SVGAGI. The CDR3 DNA reads as TGTGCCAGCAGTTACTCTCGGGGGGGGGATGCCCACGAGCAGTACTTC. Translated: CASSYSRGGDAHEQYF.

This sequence joins TRBV4-2 and TRBJ2-7; D perhaps matches TRBD1 (5 bases). The CDR3 covers 14 residues. Germline CDR1 and CDR2: LGHNA and YNFKEQ. Trimming took off 0 bases at V and 2 bases at J, with 8 bases between the two ends. The CDR3 protein is CASSQDRGTYEQYF. In nucleotides, the CDR3 is TGTGCCAGCAGCCAAGATAGGGGTACCTACGAGCAGTACTTC.

This chain links TRBV10-3 with TRBJ1-1; TRBD1 might be the D (6 bases). CDR3 length: 16 amino acids. From germline, CDR1 is ENHRY and CDR2 SYGVKD. The V and J ends lost 0 bases and 5 bases respectively, with 16 bases between them. CDR3 sequence reads: CAISESVTGIYTEAFF. In DNA, the CDR3 is TGTGCCATCAGTGAGTCGGTTACAGGGATCTATACTGAAGCTTTCTTT.

The chain couples TRBV5-4 to TRBJ1-2, with TRBD1 as a possible D gene (6 bases). CDR1 is SGHNT, CDR2 YYREEE, per germline (reference sequence). The CDR3 consists of 14 residues. Trimming stripped 4 bases from V and 0 bases from J, with 10 bases between. The CDR3 loop is CASSRQGPNYGYTF. CDR3 nucleotide sequence: TGTGCCAGCAGCCGCCAGGGGCCTAACTATGGCTACACCTTC.

This clone appeared a few times. This chain links TRBV11-2 with TRBJ1-6, with D possibly TRBD1 on 6 matching bases. CDR1 is SGHAT and CDR2 is FQNNGV in the germline V gene. The CDR3 has 14 amino acids. Trimming removed 8 bases from V and 14 bases from J, with 22 bases in between. CDR3 sequence reads: CASARDIPILSLHF. CDR3 bases: TGTGCCAGCGCTCGGGACATTCCGATTTTATCCCTCCACTTT.

This rearrangement joins TRBV7-2 to TRBJ2-7; 9 nucleotides line up with TRBD1. CDR1 and CDR2 (germline): SGHTA, FQGNSA. The CDR3 contains 13 residues. V trimming: 5 bases; J trimming: 3 bases; junction bases outside the gene matches: 2. This CDR3 is CASSRDRVYEQYF. In nucleotides, the CDR3 is TGTGCCAGCAGCCGGGACAGGGTCTACGAGCAGTACTTC.

On this clone itself: Within the sample, other DNA sequences also encode this same CDR3. This sequence joins TRBV9 and TRBJ2-6; 7 bases align to TRBD1. V was pared by 4 bases and J by 2 bases, with 15 bases of the junction left unmatched. The CDR3 extends over 19 amino acids. The germline V gene has CDR1 SGDLS and CDR2 YYNGEE. This chain's CDR3 is CASSPRTGPLGTGANVLTF. The CDR3 nucleotides are TGTGCCAGCAGCCCCCGGACAGGCCCCTTAGGGACTGGGGCCAACGTCCTGACTTTC.

The chain employs TRBV30 and TRBJ2-2; 8 nucleotides agree with TRBD2. The CDR3 sequence is 16 residues long. Trimming at V came to 4 bases and at J to 6 bases, leaving 13 bases not matched to a gene. Germline V lookup: CDR1 GTSNPN, CDR2 SVGIG (reference sequence). The DNA of the CDR3 is TGTGCCTGGAATTCGCGGGGGGTCCCCTTCCCCGGGGAGCTGTTTTTT. Encoded protein: CAWNSRGVPFPGELFF.

V gene TRBV7-2 combines with J gene TRBJ1-4; D gene uncertain. The CDR3 runs to 13 residues. V was trimmed by 2 bases and J by 7 bases, leaving 8 bases between them. The germline V gene encodes CDR1 SGHTA and CDR2 FQGNSA. CDR3 sequence (DNA): TGTGCCAGCAGCTTACGGGGAAGTGAAAAACTGTTTTTT. Translation: CASSLRGSEKLFF.

There are a few counts of this clone. The V call is TRBV4-2, the J call TRBJ2-2; 8 nucleotides line up with TRBD1. Germline trimming cut 4 bases from V and 6 bases from J; bases unmatched to any gene: 10. The CDR3 contains 16 residues. CDR1 and CDR2 from the germline V gene are LGHNA and YNFKEQ. The CDR3 reads CASSPGQGGWAGELFF. DNA for the CDR3: TGTGCCAGCAGCCCCGGACAGGGTGGATGGGCCGGGGAGCTGTTTTTT.

The CDR3 loop reads CASAPGRNTGELFF. The CDR3 DNA is TGTGCCAGCGCACCGGGAAGGAACACCGGGGAGCTGTTTTTT. The rearrangement links TRBV7-6 to TRBJ2-2, with D maybe TRBD2 (5 bases). The CDR3 contains 14 residues. Trimming took 8 bases from V and 1 from J, leaving 11 bases between them. Germline CDR1 and CDR2: SGHVS and FNYEAQ.

This chain uses TRBV6-5 with TRBJ1-2, with a weak D call TRBD1 (6 bases). Between the trimmed V and J ends, which lost 5 bases and 10 bases, there was a span of 17 bases. CDR1 MNHEY and CDR2 SVGAGI come from the germline V gene. The CDR3 is made up of 13 amino acids. The CDR3 here is CASSALDRPNYTF. The DNA for the CDR3 is TGTGCCAGCAGTGCCCTCGACAGGCCGAACTACACCTTC.

This clone was seen only a few times. The chain combines TRBV5-1 with TRBJ2-1; D call uncertain. This CDR3 has 14 amino acids. V was trimmed by 0 bases and J by 8 bases, leaving 12 bases between them. Germline assignment: CDR1 SGHRS and CDR2 YFSETQ. CDR3 sequence reads: CASSLAPPQYEQFF. CDR3 nucleotide sequence: TGCGCCAGCAGCTTGGCACCCCCACAATATGAGCAGTTCTTC.

This clone was counted between two and nine times. The J gene is TRBJ1-2, the V gene TRBV2, with D perhaps matching TRBD1 (5 bases). This CDR3 has 12 amino acids. The V end was cut by 6 bases, the J end by 5 bases, with 10 bases between. In germline, CDR1 is SNHLY, CDR2 FYNNEI. CDR3 region: CASSQGQYGYTF. Here the CDR3 DNA reads TGTGCCAGCAGCCAAGGACAATATGGCTACACCTTC.

The chain employs TRBV2 and TRBJ1-2; a weak D match, TRBD1 (6 bases). The CDR3 is 13 residues long. Deletions cut 6 bases from V and 0 bases from J, with 8 bases between. In germline, CDR1 is SNHLY, CDR2 FYNNEI. The DNA of the CDR3 is TGTGCCAGCAGGACAGGATCTAACTATGGCTACACCTTC. It is translated as CASRTGSNYGYTF.

The chain joins TRBV6-1 to TRBJ1-2, with 7 bases that match TRBD1. The CDR3 is made up of 14 amino acids. V shed 5 bases and J 2 bases; nucleotides not matched to a gene: 5. CDR1 is MNHNS, CDR2 SASEGT, per germline. In DNA, the CDR3 is TGTGCCAGCAGTCCCGGGACAGCCAACTATGGCTACACCTTC. Translation: CASSPGTANYGYTF.

This chain links TRBV19 with TRBJ2-5; TRBD1 might be the D (7 bases). The V gene's germline CDR1 is LNHDA and CDR2 SQIVND (reference sequence). The ends were cut back, 0 bases at V and 3 bases at J, with 11 bases in the middle. The CDR3 has 15 amino acids. The CDR3 sequence is CASSIDARGEETQYF. Written as DNA, the CDR3 is TGTGCCAGTAGTATAGATGCCAGGGGGGAAGAGACCCAGTACTTC.

This clone was detected a few times. The chain is built from TRBV5-6 and TRBJ1-4, with no clear D. CDR3 length: 15 amino acids. Germline CDR1 is SGHDT and CDR2 is YYEEEE. Deletions cut 5 bases from V and 6 bases from J, with 17 bases between. Written as DNA, the CDR3 is TGTGCCAGCAGTTTATCGGGTGTTCCTTATGAAAAACTGTTTTTT. Translated, it gives CASSLSGVPYEKLFF.

The chain links TRBV7-3 to TRBJ2-1; no clear D. Per the germline V gene, CDR1 is SGHTA and CDR2 is FQGTGA. This CDR3 has 13 amino acids. The V end lost 0 bases, the J end lost 6 bases, and 6 bases lay between the germline ends. As DNA, the CDR3 is TGTGCCAGCAGCTTAACCGACTTCAATGAGCAGTTCTTC. As protein: CASSLTDFNEQFF.